This T cell receptor beta chain was recovered during a study of blood T cell repertoires in COVID-19. Libraries were prepared by immunoSEQ multiplex PCR; TCRdb keeps only in-frame clonotypes and omits some of them. Of about 240,000 clones in the sample, 80% to 90% were seen once. This CDR3 contains 15 residues. CDR1 and CDR2 from the germline V gene are SEHNR and FQNEAQ (reference sequence). After removal of 5 bases from V and 5 bases from J, the junction contained 7 bases not matched to a gene. This clonotype was obtained from a woman in her 70s with acute or convalescent COVID-19. The chain couples TRBV7-9 to TRBJ1-1; 11 bases map to TRBD1. Sequencing was performed on peripheral blood. The CDR3 DNA reads TGTGCCAGCAGCCCCTCCGGGACAGGGGGTACTGAAGCTTTCTTT. Encoded protein: CASSPSGTGGTEAFF.